The 18 T cell receptor beta chains below all came from one sample that was sequenced in a study of STAT3 mutations in large granular lymphocyte leukemia. Study-wide results and limits: Every T-LGLL patient had at least one immunodominant TCRbeta clonotype.

These receptors' targets are unknown. Clones were sequenced by immunoSEQ multiplex PCR, and TCRdb holds only the in-frame ones, with some missing. The sample contains approximately 29,000 clones, around 86% of which appear only once. The sample consisted of peripheral blood mononuclear cells. These receptors all stem from a man in his 60s with T-cell large granular lymphocyte leukemia. Some clones in this sample may be carry-over from other donors' samples.

The DNA for the CDR3 is TGTGCCAGCTCCCCGAGCCGTTGGGACTCCTACGAGCAGTACTTC. Protein product: CASSPSRWDSYEQYF. The chain recombines TRBV18 with TRBJ2-7, with D unclear. The CDR3 is made up of 15 amino acids. Trimming took 6 bases from V and 0 from J, leaving 15 bases between them. The germline V gene has CDR1 KGHSH and CDR2 LQKENI.

The chain employs TRBV5-6 and TRBJ2-7; the D gene could be TRBD1 or TRBD2 (5 bases each). Trimming cost V 0 bases and J 0 bases, with 13 bases left between them. Germline V CDR1 and CDR2: SGHDT, YYEEEE. The CDR3 runs 16 residues. The CDR3: CASSLAPGPLSYEQYF. The CDR3 DNA reads as TGTGCCAGCAGCTTGGCCCCGGGGCCCCTCTCCTACGAGCAGTACTTC.

The gene calls are TRBV7-9 and TRBJ1-2, with 11 bases that match TRBD1. The CDR3 length is 15 residues. Trimming at V came to 5 bases and at J to 8 bases, leaving 10 bases not matched to a gene. Per germline, CDR1 SEHNR and CDR2 FQNEAQ (reference sequence). The CDR3 loop is CASSQTGQGALGYTF. As DNA, the CDR3 is TGTGCCAGCAGCCAAACCGGACAGGGGGCGTTGGGCTACACCTTC.

The chain links TRBV9 to TRBJ2-5; D is unclear. This CDR3 contains 14 residues. CDR1 SGDLS and CDR2 YYNGEE come from the germline V gene. Trimming cost V 4 bases and J 5 bases, with 15 bases left between them. The CDR3 protein is CASSTYLDGETQYF. The CDR3 nucleotides read TGTGCCAGCAGCACCTACTTGGATGGTGAGACCCAGTACTTC.

The chain joins TRBV13 to TRBJ1-2; D is possibly TRBD1 (5 bases). Per the germline V gene, CDR1 is PRHDT and CDR2 is FYEKMQ (reference sequence). Trimming pared 4 bases from V and 3 bases from J, leaving 9 bases between. The CDR3 extends over 13 amino acids. The CDR3 bases are TGTGCCAGCAGCTGGGGAGGGGACTATGGCTACACCTTC. Its translation is CASSWGGDYGYTF.

V is TRBV5-4 and J is TRBJ1-3; perhaps TRBD1 as D (6 bases). The CDR3 is made up of 15 amino acids. The germline V gene encodes CDR1 SGHNT and CDR2 YYREEE (reference sequence). V was cut by 2 bases and J by 2 bases, with 11 bases left in between. This CDR3 is CASSLQGVAGNTIYF. The CDR3 coding sequence is TGTGCCAGCAGCTTACAGGGTGTGGCTGGAAACACCATATATTTT.

The rearrangement links TRBV5-4 to TRBJ2-7; 8 bases align to TRBD1. The CDR3 contains 15 residues. The germline V gene has CDR1 SGHNT and CDR2 YYREEE (reference sequence). V dropped 0 bases and J dropped 4; count of bases not matched to a gene: 6. The CDR3, as DNA: TGTGCCAGCAGCTTGGGCAGGGGGCAGGAGTACGAGCAGTACTTC. Translating it yields CASSLGRGQEYEQYF.

The V gene is TRBV6-5, the J gene TRBJ1-2, with 7 bases aligning to TRBD1. CDR3 size: 14 residues. V lost 0 bases and J lost 7; bases outside the gene matches: 5. Germline CDR1 MNHEY, CDR2 SVGAGI. CDR3 residues: CASSYSTRTGGYTF. The CDR3 nucleotides read TGTGCCAGCAGTTACTCGACCCGGACAGGTGGCTACACCTTC.

The rearrangement links TRBV6-6 to TRBJ2-5; D perhaps matches TRBD2 (6 bases). Germline V lookup: CDR1 MNHNY, CDR2 SVGAGI (reference sequence). CDR3 size: 16 residues. Trimming removed 6 bases at V and 4 bases at J, with 21 bases between. The CDR3 sequence: CASSPLGGGLLETQYF. CDR3 sequence (DNA): TGTGCCAGCAGCCCTCTCGGGGGAGGTTTGTTAGAGACCCAGTACTTC.

V is TRBV27 and J is TRBJ2-7; D perhaps matches TRBD1 (5 bases). Trimming shortened V by 0 bases and J by 2 bases, and 8 bases separated the two germline ends. CDR1 MNHEY and CDR2 SMNVEV come from the germline V gene (reference sequence). The CDR3 spans 14 residues. The DNA of the CDR3 is TGTGCCAGCAGTTTATCGGGGCCTCCCTACGAGCAGTACTTC. Translated, it gives CASSLSGPPYEQYF.

The V call is TRBV18, the J call TRBJ2-3; no reliable D call. The CDR3 contains 15 residues. V lost 2 bases and J 2 bases, leaving 11 bases between the germline ends. The germline gives CDR1 KGHSH, CDR2 LQKENI. The DNA for the CDR3 is TGTGCCAGCTCACCAGCGGAGCCCTACACAGATACGCAGTATTTT. It translates to CASSPAEPYTDTQYF. The complete variable domain, with remaining parts taken from reference TRBV18 and TRBJ2-3, reads NAGVMQNPRHLVRRRGQEARLRCSPMKGHSHVYWYRQLPEEGLKFMVYLQKENIIDESGMPKERFSAEFPKEGPSILRIQQVVRGDSAAYFCASSPAEPYTDTQYFGPGTRLTVL.

This chain uses TRBV13 with TRBJ1-1, with 7 bases that match TRBD1. Germline loops: CDR1 PRHDT, CDR2 FYEKMQ (reference sequence). This CDR3 is 16 amino acids long. Trimming at V came to 5 bases and at J to 5 bases, leaving 14 bases not matched to a gene. The CDR3 loop reads CASSLNRGTPQTEAFF. CDR3 coding DNA: TGTGCCAGCAGCCTCAACAGGGGAACGCCCCAGACTGAAGCTTTCTTT. Full variable domain (missing parts from reference TRBV13 and TRBJ1-1): AAGVIQSPRHLIKEKRETATLKCYPIPRHDTVYWYQQGPGQDPQFLISFYEKMQSDKGSIPDRFSAQQFSDYHSELNMSSLELGDSALYFCASSLNRGTPQTEAFFGQGTRLTVV.

The genes are TRBV5-5 and TRBJ2-3; TRBD2 matches at 7 bases. The V segment lost 4 bases and the J segment 0 bases; nucleotides outside the gene matches: 8. The germline V gene encodes CDR1 SGHKS and CDR2 YYEKEE (reference sequence). This CDR3 region has 16 residues. The CDR3: CASSPLAEASTDTQYF. In DNA, the CDR3 is TGTGCCAGCAGCCCCCTAGCGGAAGCCAGCACAGATACGCAGTATTTT.

For the CDR3, the DNA is TGTGCCATCGCCAAAGAGCAGCGCCTAACAGATACGCAGTATTTT. This gives the protein CAIAKEQRLTDTQYF. The chain employs TRBV10-3 and TRBJ2-3; no firm D call. The CDR3 extends over 15 amino acids. Deletions cut 8 bases from V and 3 bases from J, with 18 bases between. CDR1 is ENHRY, CDR2 SYGVKD, per germline.

J is TRBJ2-5 and V is TRBV28, with TRBD2 identical over 14 bases. The V gene's germline CDR1 is MDHEN and CDR2 SYDVKM. The V segment lost 6 bases and the J segment 5 bases; nucleotides outside the gene matches: 8. CDR3 length: 16 amino acids. The CDR3 region is CASSLTSGRAAETQYF. CDR3 DNA: TGTGCCAGCAGCCTGACTAGCGGGAGGGCCGCCGAGACCCAGTACTTC.

The chain has TRBV18 and TRBJ2-6; D gene unclear. With 3 bases removed from V and 2 bases from J, the gap between germline ends came to 8 bases. The CDR3 contains 15 residues. The germline CDR1 and CDR2 sequences are KGHSH and LQKENI. The CDR3: CASSPWNAGANVLTF. The CDR3 DNA follows: TGTGCCAGCTCACCTTGGAACGCTGGGGCCAACGTCCTGACTTTC.

The V and J genes are TRBV5-8 and TRBJ2-7; D uncertain. Germline values: CDR1 SGHTS, CDR2 YDEGEE. The germline V and J ends were trimmed by 4 bases and 2 bases, with 4 bases remaining between them. The length of the CDR3 is 11 residues. Written as DNA, the CDR3 is TGTGCCAGCAGCCCCGCCTACGAGCAGTACTTC. Protein sequence: CASSPAYEQYF.

This clone was seen once. The chain couples TRBV28 to TRBJ2-5; no reliable D call. Germline V gives CDR1 MDHEN, CDR2 SYDVKM. The CDR3 spans 13 residues. V was clipped by 5 bases and J by 5 bases, with 12 bases between them. This chain's CDR3 is CASSLQIVETQYF. The CDR3 nucleotides read TGTGCCAGCAGTCTCCAAATTGTGGAGACCCAGTACTTC.